This entry describes one T cell receptor beta chain. The method was immunoSEQ multiplex PCR; TCRdb's version includes in-frame clones alone and lacks a portion of them. The sample includes some 200,000 clones, around 76% of them seen just once. The record originates from a study of blood T cell repertoires in COVID-19. The trim removed 8 bases at V and 1 base at J, leaving 7 bases unmatched. The CDR3 is made up of 14 amino acids. In germline, CDR1 is KGHSH, CDR2 LQKENI. The sequence was obtained from a woman aged 45-65 years with active or convalescent COVID-19. The sequenced sample was peripheral blood. The rearrangement uses TRBV18 and TRBJ1-1; 7 nucleotides line up with TRBD1. For the CDR3, the DNA is TGTGCCAGCCTCCCGGGACAGCAGAACACTGAAGCTTTCTTT. It encodes CASLPGQQNTEAFF.